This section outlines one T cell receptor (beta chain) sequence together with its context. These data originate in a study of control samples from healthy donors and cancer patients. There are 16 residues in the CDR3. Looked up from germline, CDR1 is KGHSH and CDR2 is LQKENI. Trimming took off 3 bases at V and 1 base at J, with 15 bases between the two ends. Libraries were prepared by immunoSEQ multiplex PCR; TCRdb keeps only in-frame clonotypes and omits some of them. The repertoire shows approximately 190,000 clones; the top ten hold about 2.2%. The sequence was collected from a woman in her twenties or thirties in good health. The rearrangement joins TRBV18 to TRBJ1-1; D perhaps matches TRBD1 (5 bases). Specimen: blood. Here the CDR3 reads CASSPTQGMRNTEAFF. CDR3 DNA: TGTGCCAGCTCACCTACCCAGGGCATGCGGAACACTGAAGCTTTCTTT.